This T cell receptor beta chain emerged from a study of beta chain features in type 1 diabetes. Study-wide background: All of the samples together had around 110,000,000 sorted cells examined.

Isolated RNA was reverse transcribed in full, so expressed TCRB transcripts were sequenced. Profiled with immunoSEQ multiplex PCR; TCRdb holds only in-frame clones, not every one. Here the sample spans some 160,000 clones, 8.5% to 10% being singletons. V was cut by 4 bases and J by 6 bases, with 17 bases left in between. The CDR3 runs to 15 residues. From germline, CDR1 is SGDLS and CDR2 YYNGEE. General study points: A moderate, significant TCRB CDR3 shortening appeared in type 1 diabetes across four CD4+ subsets. PCR might show a preference for shorter templates, equally across patients and controls. Over-representation of high TCR-expressing cells was a possible consequence of cDNA sequencing. VDJ junctions from patients with type 1 diabetes contained fewer insertions and more deletions.

This clone was picked up a small number of times. Its target is not known. Sequenced material: central memory CD4+ T cells from blood. V gene TRBV9 combines with J gene TRBJ2-1; a possible D gene is TRBD2 (6 bases). The TCR sequence derives from a woman aged 25-40 years with type 1 diabetes. CDR3 in DNA: TGTGCCAGCAGCCCTATTTCCAGCGGGTCCAATGAGCAGTTCTTC. Amino acid sequence: CASSPISSGSNEQFF.